This is a list of T cell receptor beta chains from one sample in a study of CD8+ T cells in alopecia areata. TCRdb's copy holds only in-frame clones and misses some; the assay was immunoSEQ multiplex PCR. The data show some 200,000 clones, with roughly 44% seen just once and around 2.5% held by the top ten. The sample here was CD4+ T cells sorted from blood, taken at approximately week 36, from a patient treated with tofacitinib. These receptors came from a human donor with alopecia areata. Each CDR3 is given with its conserved first and last residue. D genes are given only for firm matches. Size tells how often a clone was seen (once, few, many) or the class of an expanded clone, and some rows leave it out.

abundance: -
v_gene: TRBV6-4
d_gene: -
j_gene: TRBJ2-1
CDR3nt: TGTGCCAGCATAGGGGCGGAACCTTCCTACAATGAGCAGTTCTTC
CDR3aa: CASIGAEPSYNEQFF

abundance: -
v_gene: TRBV9
d_gene: -
j_gene: TRBJ2-1
CDR3nt: TGTGCCAGCTCCCGACCTCCTCACGAGGAGCAGTTCTTC
CDR3aa: CASSRPPHEEQFF

abundance: -
v_gene: TRBV5-1
d_gene: -
j_gene: TRBJ2-1
CDR3nt: TGCGCCAGCTCGGTAGCGGAGATCTACAATGAGCAGTTCTTC
CDR3aa: CASSVAEIYNEQFF

abundance: once
v_gene: TRBV6-4
d_gene: -
j_gene: TRBJ2-1
CDR3nt: TGTGCCACCCAAACGGAGCGGAGTCGTAACAATGAGCAGTTCTTC
CDR3aa: CATQTERSRNNEQFF

abundance: -
v_gene: TRBV27
d_gene: TRBD2
j_gene: TRBJ2-7
CDR3nt: TGTGCCAGCAGGCTAGCGGCCTCCTACGAGCAGTACTTC
CDR3aa: CASRLAASYEQYF

abundance: -
v_gene: TRBV30
d_gene: -
j_gene: TRBJ2-7
CDR3nt: TGTGCAGCTAACAGCGGAAGGTTCTACAAGCAGTACTTC
CDR3aa: CAANSGRFYKQYF

abundance: -
v_gene: TRBV30
d_gene: -
j_gene: TRBJ2-1
CDR3nt: TGTGCCTGGACGATAAGGGTTGGTGAGCAGTTCTTC
CDR3aa: CAWTIRVGEQFF

abundance: few
v_gene: TRBV11-2
d_gene: -
j_gene: TRBJ2-7
CDR3nt: TGTGCCAGCACCAGGAGCTTTAGCTCCTACGAGCAGTACTTC
CDR3aa: CASTRSFSSYEQYF

abundance: few
v_gene: TRBV7-9
d_gene: -
j_gene: TRBJ2-3
CDR3nt: TGTGCCAGCAGCCCCAGGACAGGCACAGATACGCAGTATTTT
CDR3aa: CASSPRTGTDTQYF

abundance: -
v_gene: TRBV2
d_gene: -
j_gene: TRBJ2-3
CDR3nt: TGTGCCAGCACCGCTGGTAGCACAGATACGCAGTATTTT
CDR3aa: CASTAGSTDTQYF

abundance: -
v_gene: TRBV5-4
d_gene: -
j_gene: TRBJ2-7
CDR3nt: TGTGCCAGCAGCCGAACACGAGGGTACGAGCAGTACTTC
CDR3aa: CASSRTRGYEQYF

abundance: -
v_gene: TRBV29-1
d_gene: -
j_gene: TRBJ1-3
CDR3nt: TGCAGCGTTGGGTCGGAGGGCAAGAGGAACACCATATATTTT
CDR3aa: CSVGSEGKRNTIYF

abundance: -
v_gene: TRBV7-9
d_gene: TRBD2
j_gene: TRBJ2-3
CDR3nt: TGTGCCAGCAGCCCGTTTTGGAGCGGGGCCCGTTTAAGTACGCAGTATTTT
CDR3aa: CASSPFWSGARLSTQYF

abundance: -
v_gene: TRBV4-1
d_gene: TRBD1
j_gene: TRBJ2-4
CDR3nt: TGCGCCAGCAGCCAAGAAGCGGACAGGGCCACCCGGGCCTTAGCCAAAAACATTCAGTACTTC
CDR3aa: CASSQEADRATRALAKNIQYF

abundance: few
v_gene: TRBV29-1
d_gene: -
j_gene: TRBJ1-2
CDR3nt: TGCAGCGTTATGGGGACGGGGTATGGCTACACCTTC
CDR3aa: CSVMGTGYGYTF

abundance: -
v_gene: TRBV20-1
d_gene: -
j_gene: TRBJ1-1
CDR3nt: TGCAGTGCCCCCCCGGTTCCCTTT
CDR3aa: CSAPPVPF

abundance: -
v_gene: TRBV30
d_gene: -
j_gene: TRBJ2-5
CDR3nt: TGTGCCTGGAGTCCCTCCCAAGAGACCCAGTACTTC
CDR3aa: CAWSPSQETQYF

abundance: -
v_gene: TRBV5-1
d_gene: -
j_gene: TRBJ1-2
CDR3nt: TGCGCCAGCAGCTTGACAGGTCCAAACTATGGCTACACCTTC
CDR3aa: CASSLTGPNYGYTF

abundance: -
v_gene: TRBV7-2
d_gene: TRBD1
j_gene: TRBJ1-5
CDR3nt: TGTGCCAGCAGCTTTAGGCAGGGGGTCCAGCCCCAGCATTTT
CDR3aa: CASSFRQGVQPQHF

abundance: -
v_gene: TRBV29-1
d_gene: -
j_gene: TRBJ1-2
CDR3nt: TGCAGCGTTCGCGTCCCTATCCAGGGCAACTATGGCTACACCTTC
CDR3aa: CSVRVPIQGNYGYTF

abundance: few
v_gene: TRBV6-5
d_gene: TRBD1
j_gene: TRBJ1-2
CDR3nt: TGTGCCAGCGGGGACAGGGCACCGGGTGGCTACACCTTC
CDR3aa: CASGDRAPGGYTF

abundance: -
v_gene: TRBV29-1
d_gene: -
j_gene: TRBJ2-4
CDR3nt: TGCAGCGTTGAACCCGCAGGGTCGGGAAGGTACTTC
CDR3aa: CSVEPAGSGRYF

abundance: -
v_gene: TRBV29-1
d_gene: -
j_gene: TRBJ1-1
CDR3nt: TGCAGCGTGACCGGAGGGGCTGGCGGCACTGAAGCTTTCTTT
CDR3aa: CSVTGGAGGTEAFF

abundance: -
v_gene: TRBV5-1
d_gene: -
j_gene: TRBJ1-4
CDR3nt: TGCGCCAGCAGCTTCGACAGTCTCAATGAAAAACTGTTTTTT
CDR3aa: CASSFDSLNEKLFF

abundance: few
v_gene: TRBV29-1
d_gene: -
j_gene: TRBJ1-1
CDR3nt: TGCAGCGTTGGATATGTGACTCGAAAGAACACTGAAGCTTTCTTT
CDR3aa: CSVGYVTRKNTEAFF

abundance: -
v_gene: TRBV27
d_gene: TRBD1
j_gene: TRBJ1-2
CDR3nt: TGTGCCAGCAGTTTTCAGGGGGGCTATGGCTACACCTTT
CDR3aa: CASSFQGGYGYTF

abundance: medium-sized
v_gene: TRBV7-9
d_gene: -
j_gene: TRBJ2-3
CDR3nt: TGTGCCAGCAGCCGCCGACAGGTGACGACTACAGATACGCAGTATTTT
CDR3aa: CASSRRQVTTTDTQYF

abundance: -
v_gene: TRBV5-1
d_gene: -
j_gene: TRBJ1-5
CDR3nt: TGCGCCAGCAGCCCGGCGGCGGGGGGATGGCCCCAGCATTTT
CDR3aa: CASSPAAGGWPQHF

abundance: few
v_gene: TRBV2
d_gene: TRBD2
j_gene: TRBJ2-2
CDR3nt: TGTGCCAGCACGACTAGCGGGATCTCGGTCGGGGAGCTGTTTTTT
CDR3aa: CASTTSGISVGELFF

abundance: few
v_gene: TRBV6-1
d_gene: -
j_gene: TRBJ1-5
CDR3nt: TGTGCCAGCAGTTTCAATCAGCCCCAGCATTTT
CDR3aa: CASSFNQPQHF

abundance: -
v_gene: TRBV4-1
d_gene: -
j_gene: TRBJ2-7
CDR3nt: TGCGCCAGCAGGCCTCTGTCGGGAAGCTCCTACGAGCAGTACTTC
CDR3aa: CASRPLSGSSYEQYF

abundance: many
v_gene: TRBV15
d_gene: TRBD2
j_gene: TRBJ2-3
CDR3nt: TGTGCCACCAGCAGAGAGGTAGCGGGAAAAGATACGCAGTATTTT
CDR3aa: CATSREVAGKDTQYF

abundance: -
v_gene: TRBV5-4
d_gene: -
j_gene: TRBJ2-7
CDR3nt: TGTGCCAGCAGCTTGCCACCATCCTACGAGCAGTACTTC
CDR3aa: CASSLPPSYEQYF

abundance: -
v_gene: TRBV29-1
d_gene: TRBD2
j_gene: TRBJ2-3
CDR3nt: TGCAGCGTTGAAGGACTAGCGGGAGTACTCACAGATACGCAGTATTTT
CDR3aa: CSVEGLAGVLTDTQYF

abundance: -
v_gene: TRBV7-9
d_gene: -
j_gene: TRBJ2-5
CDR3nt: TGTGCCAGCTATGGGGGAGAGACCCAGTACTTC
CDR3aa: CASYGGETQYF

abundance: -
v_gene: TRBV30
d_gene: -
j_gene: TRBJ2-7
CDR3nt: TGTGCCTGGAGTGTAGGGCGGGGATACGAGCAGTACTTC
CDR3aa: CAWSVGRGYEQYF

abundance: -
v_gene: TRBV19
d_gene: -
j_gene: TRBJ2-3
CDR3nt: TGTGCCACCAAGGAGCGGATTTTAGATACGCAGTATTTT
CDR3aa: CATKERILDTQYF

abundance: few
v_gene: TRBV5-1
d_gene: -
j_gene: TRBJ2-4
CDR3nt: TGCGCCAGCAGCTTGGCTGGAGAGACAAACATTCAGTACTTC
CDR3aa: CASSLAGETNIQYF

abundance: -
v_gene: TRBV2
d_gene: TRBD2
j_gene: TRBJ2-1
CDR3nt: TGTGCCAGCAGTGAAGCGCGGGGACTAGCGGGAGGGCCGGAGCAGTTCTTC
CDR3aa: CASSEARGLAGGPEQFF

abundance: -
v_gene: TRBV5-4
d_gene: -
j_gene: TRBJ2-1
CDR3nt: TGTGCCAGCAGCTTGATGGGACCCAGCTCCTACAATGAGCAGTTCTTC
CDR3aa: CASSLMGPSSYNEQFF

abundance: -
v_gene: TRBV10-2
d_gene: -
j_gene: TRBJ2-3
CDR3nt: TGCGCCAGCAGTGGGCTAGCGAGCACAGATACGCAGTATTTT
CDR3aa: CASSGLASTDTQYF

abundance: -
v_gene: TRBV7-9
d_gene: -
j_gene: TRBJ2-1
CDR3nt: TGTGCCAGCAGCTTACACAATGAGCAGTTCTTC
CDR3aa: CASSLHNEQFF

abundance: -
v_gene: TRBV6-1
d_gene: TRBD1
j_gene: TRBJ2-7
CDR3nt: TGTGCCAGCAGTGCCCGGACAGGGTACTACGAGCAGTACTTC
CDR3aa: CASSARTGYYEQYF

abundance: -
v_gene: TRBV2
d_gene: -
j_gene: TRBJ2-1
CDR3nt: TGTGCCAGCAGTGAGCAGGCGGGGCCATCCAAGGGGCAGTTCTTC
CDR3aa: CASSEQAGPSKGQFF